This passage covers 12 T cell receptor beta chains from one sample sequenced in a study of T-cell reconstitution after alpha-beta-depleted transplantation in children. Preparation of the TCRbeta library was carried out with unique molecular identifiers. TCRdb fed the PCR reads into MiXCR, producing one record per CDR3 protein. This sample has fewer than 1 million distinct CDR3 sequences; around 17% occur once, and the top ten carry under 6%. The sample here was PBMCs, mostly from graft donor cells, taken 360 days after TCRalphabeta/CD19-depleted stem cell transplant. These receptors all stem from a male patient under 18 who had a stem cell transplant for acute lymphoblastic leukemia, so the T cells may come from the graft donor.

There are a few counts of this clonotype. The CDR3 sequence: CASSITPYNEQFF. The CDR3 nucleotides read TGTGCCAGTAGTATCACCCCCTACAATGAGCAGTTCTTC. This chain links TRBV19 with TRBJ2-1, with D hard to call. The CDR3 runs 13 residues. Deletions cut 3 bases from V and 2 bases from J, with 5 bases between. In germline, CDR1 is LNHDA, CDR2 SQIVND (reference sequence).

This chain uses TRBV18 with TRBJ2-2, with D possibly matching TRBD2 (6 bases). V was pared by 3 bases and J by 8 bases, with 13 bases between. The length of the CDR3 is 14 residues. Germline CDR1 reads KGHSH; CDR2 reads LQKENI. The CDR3 reads CASSPGTSTGELFF. CDR3 DNA: TGTGCCAGCTCACCGGGGACTTCAACGGGGGAGCTGTTTTTT.

The chain uses TRBV2 and TRBJ2-7, with unresolved D. Germline V lookup: CDR1 SNHLY, CDR2 FYNNEI. The CDR3 loop spans 14 amino acids. The V gene lost 8 bases and the J gene lost 2 bases, with 16 bases spanning the gap. CDR3 region: CASSPNPLTYEQYF. CDR3 in DNA: TGTGCCAGCTCCCCGAACCCCCTTACCTACGAGCAGTACTTC.

CDR3 protein: CASSLLFNRDLSLLNEKLFF. Written as DNA, the CDR3 is TGTGCCAGCAGTTTACTTTTTAACAGGGACCTCTCCCTTTTGAATGAAAAACTGTTTTTT. V usage is TRBV12-3 or TRBV12-4 and J usage is TRBJ1-4; D is possibly TRBD1 (6 bases). The germline V and J ends were trimmed by 2 bases and 5 bases, with 27 bases remaining between them. This CDR3 region has 20 residues.

In this sample, this clonotype turned up many times. The V gene is TRBV7-9, the J gene TRBJ2-7; D ambiguous. The V gene's germline CDR1 is SEHNR and CDR2 FQNEAQ (reference sequence). V was trimmed by 3 bases and J by 3 bases, leaving 12 bases between them. The CDR3 is made up of 14 amino acids. The CDR3 reads CASSLYPRDYEQYF. CDR3 nucleotides: TGTGCCAGCAGCTTGTATCCCCGAGACTACGAGCAGTACTTC. Full variable domain (missing parts from reference TRBV7-9 and TRBJ2-7): DTGVSQNPRHKITKRGQNVTFRCDPISEHNRLYWYRQTLGQGPEFLTYFQNEAQLEKSRLLSDRFSAERPKGSFSTLEIQRTEQGDSAMYLCASSLYPRDYEQYFGPGTRLTVT.

This clonotype came up many times. The genes are TRBV12-3 or TRBV12-4 and TRBJ2-7, with D hard to call. The CDR3 totals 12 residues. Trimming shortened V by 6 bases and J by 2 bases, and 8 bases separated the two germline ends. CDR3 nucleotides: TGTGCCAGCAGCCAAACCCCCTACGAGCAGTACTTC. This translates into CASSQTPYEQYF.

The rearrangement uses TRBV13 and TRBJ1-4; 9 bases are a match to TRBD1. The CDR3 runs to 16 residues. Germline V lookup: CDR1 PRHDT, CDR2 FYEKMQ (reference sequence). Losses at the gene ends were 5 bases for V and 8 bases for J; bases not matched to a gene: 12. The CDR3: CASSLDRGTPVEKLFF. The CDR3 DNA reads TGTGCCAGCAGCCTAGACAGGGGGACGCCCGTGGAAAAACTGTTTTTT.

The gene calls are TRBV20-1 and TRBJ1-2; TRBD1 matches at 10 bases. The J segment lost 7 bases and the V segment lost 6 bases, leaving 8 bases of the junction unmatched. CDR1 and CDR2 from the germline V gene are DFQATT and SNEGSKA (reference sequence). The length of the CDR3 is 13 residues. The CDR3 region has the DNA TGCAGTGCCAGACCGGGACAGGGGCGTGGCTACACCTTC. Translated, it gives CSARPGQGRGYTF.

This clonotype was seen more than once but under ten times. V and J are TRBV11-3 and TRBJ1-1; the D gene is possibly TRBD1 (5 bases). The CDR3 length is 15 residues. Germline V lookup: CDR1 SGHNT, CDR2 YENEEA. V lost 5 bases, J lost 1 base, and 14 bases lay in between. As DNA, the CDR3 is TGTGCCAGCAGCCGCGGCGGGACGGAGAACACTGAAGCTTTCTTT. Protein product: CASSRGGTENTEAFF.

V gene TRBV24-1 combines with J gene TRBJ2-2; TRBD2 aligns across 9 bases. The CDR3 length is 15 residues. The trim removed 5 bases at V and 4 bases at J, leaving 4 bases unmatched. Germline-derived CDR1 and CDR2 are KGHDR and SFDVKD. The CDR3, as DNA: TGTGCCACCAGTGCTGCGGGAGGGGGCACCGGGGAGCTGTTTTTT. It codes for CATSAAGGGTGELFF.

This sequence joins TRBV10-3 and TRBJ2-1; no firm D call. Per germline, CDR1 ENHRY and CDR2 SYGVKD. V lost 2 bases, J lost 10 bases, and 9 bases lay in between. CDR3 length equals 12 residues. The CDR3 region is CAISESRVEQFF. The CDR3 DNA follows: TGTGCCATCAGTGAGAGTAGGGTCGAGCAGTTCTTC.

This clonotype has only a few counts. The V gene is TRBV9, the J gene TRBJ2-3; D is unresolved. CDR3 length: 12 amino acids. Trimming cost V 2 bases and J 5 bases, with 6 bases left between them. Germline V gene lookup returns CDR1 SGDLS and CDR2 YYNGEE. CDR3 bases: TGTGCCAGCAGCGTCGTCTTAGATACGCAGTATTTT. It translates to CASSVVLDTQYF. Full variable domain (rest looked up from reference TRBV9 and TRBJ2-3): DSGVTQTPKHLITATGQRVTLRCSPRSGDLSVYWYQQSLDQGLQFLIQYYNGEERAKGNILERFSAQQFPDLHSELNLSSLELGDSALYFCASSVVLDTQYFGPGTRLTVL.